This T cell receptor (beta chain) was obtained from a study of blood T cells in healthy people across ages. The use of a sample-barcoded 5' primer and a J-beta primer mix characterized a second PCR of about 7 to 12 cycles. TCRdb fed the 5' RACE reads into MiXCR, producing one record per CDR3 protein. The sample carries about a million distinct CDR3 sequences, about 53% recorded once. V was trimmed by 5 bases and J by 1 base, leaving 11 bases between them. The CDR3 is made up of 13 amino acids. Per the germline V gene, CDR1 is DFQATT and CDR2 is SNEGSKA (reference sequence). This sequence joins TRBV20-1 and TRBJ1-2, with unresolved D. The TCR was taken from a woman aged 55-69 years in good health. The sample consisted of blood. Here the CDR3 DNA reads TGCAGTGCTGGAAGGCCGGGTAACTATGGCTACACCTTC. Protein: CSAGRPGNYGYTF.